Listed below are T cell receptor beta chains from one sample, sequenced in a study of blood T cell repertoires in COVID-19. Method: immunoSEQ multiplex PCR; TCRdb's copy keeps in-frame clones and lacks some. This sample carries a few hundred thousand clones, approximately 85% of them seen once, and the ten largest clones take around 1%. Sequenced input: peripheral blood. The origin of the receptors is a human donor with COVID-19, enrolled during active disease. The donor label of this sample is uncertain. CDR3s include the opening cysteine and the closing phenylalanine or tryptophan. Each record gives: V gene, J gene, clone size, D gene, CDR3 protein, CDR3 DNA. A D gene is named only where the DNA matches it firmly. Clone size appears in some rows only: once, few, many, or a class for an expanded clone.

TRBV6-5	TRBJ1-2	.	.	CASARAPNYGYTF	TGTGCCAGCGCCAGGGCCCCTAACTATGGCTACACCTTC
TRBV28	TRBJ1-5	.	TRBD1	CAVQPGTGRQPQHF	TGTGCCGTCCAGCCCGGGACAGGGCGTCAGCCCCAGCATTTT
TRBV15	TRBJ2-2	.	TRBD2	CATSRVTSGRTDTGELFF	TGTGCCACCAGCAGAGTGACTAGCGGGAGAACGGACACCGGGGAGCTGTTTTTT
TRBV19	TRBJ1-2	.	.	CASSIGRGIGGYTF	TGTGCCAGTAGTATAGGAAGAGGGATTGGTGGCTACACCTTC
TRBV28	TRBJ1-6	.	TRBD1	CASSRQGLGTSPLHF	TGTGCCAGCAGCCGACAGGGGCTAGGCACTTCACCCCTCCACTTT
TRBV28	TRBJ1-2	once	.	CASSSSDSGFSGYTF	TGTGCCAGCAGTTCGTCGGACTCGGGGTTTAGTGGCTACACCTTC
TRBV15	TRBJ2-1	once	.	CATSRGGPGYNEQFF	TGTGCCACCAGCAGAGGGGGGCCGGGCTACAATGAGCAGTTCTTC
TRBV18	TRBJ1-1	.	TRBD1	CASSRGQGIRAFF	TGTGCCAGCTCACGCGGACAGGGGATAAGGGCTTTCTTT
TRBV12-3/TRBV12-4	TRBJ1-1	.	.	CASRLTGPEAFF	TGTGCCAGCAGGCTAACAGGGCCCGAAGCTTTCTTT
TRBV11-2	TRBJ2-5	.	.	CASSPPGSLGDQYF	TGTGCCAGCAGCCCACCCGGGTCTTTAGGGGACCAGTACTTC
TRBV2	TRBJ1-5	.	.	CASSEWGGSNQPQHF	TGTGCCAGCAGTGAATGGGGGGGCAGCAATCAGCCCCAGCATTTT
TRBV5-1	TRBJ1-1	once	TRBD1	CASSLQGPAVGAFF	TGCGCCAGCAGCTTACAGGGGCCTGCGGTAGGTGCTTTCTTT
TRBV4-3	TRBJ2-3	.	.	CASSQVGQGTDTQYF	TGCGCCAGCAGCCAAGTGGGACAAGGCACAGATACGCAGTATTTT
TRBV6-2/TRBV6-3	TRBJ2-7	.	TRBD2	CASSSPLTSGGSYEQYF	TGTGCCAGCAGTTCACCCCTGACTAGCGGTGGGTCCTACGAGCAGTACTTC
TRBV11-2	TRBJ2-1	once	TRBD2	CASSPRTSGRTYNEQFF	TGTGCCAGCAGCCCTCGGACTAGCGGGAGGACCTACAATGAGCAGTTCTTC
TRBV29-1	TRBJ2-2	few	TRBD2	CSVTESSGRPNTGELFF	TGCAGCGTTACCGAAAGTAGCGGGAGGCCTAACACCGGGGAGCTGTTTTTT
TRBV7-6	TRBJ2-7	.	TRBD2	CASSLARESAYEQYF	TGTGCCAGCAGCTTAGCGCGGGAGTCCGCCTACGAGCAGTACTTC
TRBV28	TRBJ2-7	few	TRBD2	CASSLPGTSGRKYF	TGTGCCAGCAGTTTACCCGGGACTAGCGGGAGGAAGTACTTC
TRBV10-3	TRBJ2-3	.	.	CATQAGGVQSDTQYF	TGTGCCACCCAAGCGGGCGGCGTCCAGTCAGATACGCAGTATTTT
TRBV29-1	TRBJ2-2	.	TRBD1	CSVKPGQGSGELFF	TGCAGCGTGAAACCGGGACAGGGGTCCGGGGAGCTGTTTTTT
TRBV24-1	TRBJ1-1	.	.	CATSDSTREAFF	TGTGCCACCAGTGATTCCACGCGTGAAGCTTTCTTT
TRBV11-1	TRBJ1-1	.	.	CASSFSVRNTEAFF	TGTGCCAGCAGCTTCTCGGTTCGTAACACTGAAGCTTTCTTT
TRBV5-1	TRBJ1-6	.	.	CASSLVGGNSPLHF	TGCGCCAGCAGCTTGGTGGGGGGAAATTCACCCCTCCACTTT
TRBV19	TRBJ2-7	few	.	CASSYPGSYMNEQYF	TGTGCCAGTAGTTACCCCGGGTCGTATATGAACGAGCAGTACTTC
TRBV6-5	TRBJ2-1	once	TRBD2	CASSYSTSGSPNEQFF	TGTGCCAGCAGTTACTCGACTAGCGGGAGCCCCAATGAGCAGTTCTTC
TRBV5-4	TRBJ2-7	many	.	CASSFGLGGAEQYF	TGTGCCAGCAGCTTCGGTCTTGGGGGGGCCGAGCAGTACTTC
TRBV30	TRBJ2-3	.	TRBD2	CAWGATSGSTDTQYF	TGTGCCTGGGGGGCGACTAGCGGTAGCACAGATACGCAGTATTTT
TRBV5-8	TRBJ2-5	once	.	CASTAEWGLETQYF	TGTGCCAGCACCGCAGAGTGGGGCTTAGAGACCCAGTACTTC
TRBV29-1	TRBJ1-4	.	.	CSARPRATNEKLFF	TGCAGCGCCCGCCCGCGGGCAACTAATGAAAAACTGTTTTTT
TRBV5-1	TRBJ1-2	.	TRBD1	CASSSGTGTFNYGYTF	TGCGCCAGCAGCTCCGGGACAGGGACTTTTAACTATGGCTACACCTTC
TRBV7-2	TRBJ2-1	.	TRBD2	CASSSQGTSGSRGGQFF	TGTGCCAGCAGCTCCCAGGGGACTAGCGGGAGCAGGGGGGGGCAGTTCTTC
TRBV24-1	TRBJ2-3	.	TRBD2	CATSDWGLAGGGSPDTQYF	TGTGCCACCAGTGATTGGGGACTAGCGGGAGGTGGGTCCCCAGATACGCAGTATTTT
TRBV1	TRBJ2-5	.	.	CTSSLEQGKETQYF	TGCACCAGCAGCCTGGAACAGGGTAAAGAGACCCAGTACTTC
TRBV24-1	TRBJ2-2	.	TRBD1	CATSDPGQGATGELFF	TGTGCCACCAGTGATCCCGGACAGGGGGCAACCGGGGAGCTGTTTTTT
TRBV2	TRBJ2-3	.	TRBD2	CASRGGSPTDTQYF	TGTGCCAGCAGGGGCGGGAGCCCCACAGATACGCAGTATTTT
TRBV3-1/TRBV3-2	TRBJ1-1	.	.	CASSQVRGPNTEAFF	TGTGCCAGCAGCCAAGTACGGGGTCCCAACACTGAAGCTTTCTTT
TRBV10-3	TRBJ1-5	.	TRBD1	CAISGTGGGNQPQHF	TGTGCCATCAGTGGCACAGGGGGCGGGAATCAGCCCCAGCATTTT
TRBV28	TRBJ1-2	.	.	CASSPMGFYGYTF	TGTGCCAGCAGTCCTATGGGCTTCTATGGCTACACCTTC
TRBV9	TRBJ2-2	.	TRBD1	CASSVGQGIGELFF	TGTGCCAGCAGCGTAGGACAGGGGATCGGGGAGCTGTTTTTT
TRBV29-1	TRBJ2-1	.	.	CSVVSVRSQGEQFF	TGCAGCGTTGTCAGCGTGCGGTCTCAAGGTGAGCAGTTCTTC
TRBV27	TRBJ1-6	.	.	CASSWPGDSPLHF	TGTGCCAGCAGTTGGCCGGGGGATTCACCCCTCCACTTT
TRBV27	TRBJ2-5	.	TRBD2	CASSIGTSRGETQYF	TGTGCCAGCAGTATAGGGACTAGCAGGGGAGAGACCCAGTACTTC
TRBV30	TRBJ1-1	.	TRBD1	CAWCPGGDGTEAFF	TGTGCCTGGTGCCCAGGGGGCGATGGCACTGAAGCTTTCTTT
TRBV23-1	TRBJ1-1	.	.	CASSQHGRTEAFF	TGCGCCAGCAGTCAACATGGGAGAACTGAAGCTTTCTTT
TRBV7-3	TRBJ1-6	.	.	CASSLMGAPNSPLHF	TGTGCCAGCAGCTTAATGGGGGCGCCTAATTCACCCCTCCACTTT
TRBV6-5	TRBJ1-1	.	.	CASSYSGVTEAFF	TGTGCCAGCAGTTACTCCGGGGTCACTGAAGCTTTCTTT
TRBV28	TRBJ1-1	once	TRBD1	CASSSPGQWKSEAFF	TGTGCCAGCAGTTCTCCGGGACAGTGGAAATCTGAAGCTTTCTTT
TRBV18	TRBJ1-1	.	TRBD1	CASSPLRQGAGNTEAFF	TGTGCCAGCTCACCACTTCGACAGGGGGCGGGGAACACTGAAGCTTTCTTT
TRBV25-1	TRBJ1-2	.	TRBD1	CASRGNRGLYGYTF	TGTGCCAGCAGGGGTAACAGGGGGCTCTATGGCTACACCTTC
TRBV9	TRBJ1-3	.	.	CASSEGAGNTIYF	TGTGCCAGCAGTGAGGGTGCTGGAAACACCATATATTTT
TRBV12-3/TRBV12-4	TRBJ1-2	.	TRBD1	CASSLMGQFGYTF	TGTGCCAGCAGTTTAATGGGACAGTTTGGCTACACCTTC
TRBV6-6	TRBJ2-2	once	.	CASRAGAGELFF	TGTGCCAGCAGGGCAGGGGCCGGGGAGCTGTTTTTT
TRBV30	TRBJ1-6	.	.	CAWSEKTVNNSPLHF	TGTGCCTGGAGTGAAAAGACAGTAAATAATTCACCCCTCCACTTT
TRBV19	TRBJ2-2	few	.	CASRVRRGTGELFF	TGTGCCAGCCGCGTACGGAGGGGAACCGGGGAGCTGTTTTTT
TRBV19	TRBJ1-2	.	TRBD1	CASSLQGATYGYTF	TGTGCCAGTAGCCTACAGGGGGCAACCTATGGCTACACCTTC
TRBV7-9	TRBJ2-7	.	.	CASSLRTTPYEQYF	TGTGCCAGCAGCTTACGGACAACCCCCTACGAGCAGTACTTC
TRBV19	TRBJ2-7	.	.	CASSIEADSYEQYF	TGTGCCAGTAGTATAGAGGCGGACTCCTACGAGCAGTACTTC
TRBV10-3	TRBJ2-7	few	.	CAIRAQGPYEQYF	TGTGCCATCAGGGCCCAGGGCCCCTACGAGCAGTACTTC
TRBV4-3	TRBJ2-7	few	TRBD2	CASSQETSEAYEQYF	TGCGCCAGCAGCCAAGAAACTAGCGAAGCCTACGAGCAGTACTTC
TRBV25-1	TRBJ1-6	.	TRBD1	CASRQDRGLYSPLHF	TGTGCCAGCAGACAGGACAGGGGGCTTTATTCACCCCTCCACTTT